This T cell receptor beta chain was obtained from a study of control samples from healthy donors and cancer patients. Method: immunoSEQ multiplex PCR; TCRdb's copy keeps in-frame clones and lacks some. The sample shows 150,000 or so clones, around 90% of them seen only once. The germline V gene has CDR1 MNHEY and CDR2 SVGEGT. Trimming at V came to 6 bases and at J to 5 bases, leaving 13 bases not matched to a gene. The CDR3 contains 17 residues. The receptor comes from a woman aged 25-40 years in good health. The chain employs TRBV6-2 or TRBV6-3 and TRBJ2-3, with 11 bases matching TRBD2. Sequencing input: blood. This CDR3 reads CASSTYQTSGTIDTQYF. In DNA, the CDR3 is TGTGCCAGCAGCACGTATCAGACTAGCGGGACGATAGATACGCAGTATTTT.